The present entry profiles one T cell receptor beta chain with its context. What it binds is not known. Other DNA sequences in this sample translate to the same CDR3. CDR1 and CDR2 (germline): LGHNA, YSLEER. This CDR3 region has 14 residues. V was cut by 0 bases and J by 4 bases, with 7 bases left in between. The deep-level immunoSEQ assay was used. Produced via immunoSEQ multiplex PCR; TCRdb's table is partial and in-frame only. This table holds 2 million to 2.5 million clones, around 95% found once. The entry originates in a study of shared clonotypes between healthy human individuals. The study, taken as a whole, reports: Around 5% of naive CD4 clonotypes were common to a handful of donors. The diversity represented, both genetic and in exposure history, was limited by few donors. The study generally estimated greater richness for naive than memory subsets.

The chain joins TRBV4-3 to TRBJ2-1; D is unclear. The clonotype was recovered from a man aged 18 to 35 in good health. Sequencing was performed on naive CD4+ T cells sorted from blood. This sample's subset: CD45RA+ positively selected. CDR3 coding DNA: TGCGCCAGCAGCCAAGAAGGGCTTTACAATGAGCAGTTCTTC. The encoded protein is CASSQEGLYNEQFF.